This T cell receptor (beta chain) is from a study of blood T cell repertoires in COVID-19. About the research overall: Nucleic acid was either cDNA or gDNA, and it came from T cells, B-cell-depleted T cells, or PBMCs.

This clone was seen only once. V was shortened by 4 bases and J by 9 bases, with 19 bases between the two germline ends. The CDR3 spans 15 residues. Per the germline V gene, CDR1 is SNHLY and CDR2 is FYNNEI. Participants, 18 to 89 years old, spanned some 23 US areas. Allocation to cohorts depended on clinical history reported by the participants. During the 2 weeks before they entered the study, exposed participants had met someone with a PCR-confirmed or clinician-diagnosed COVID-19 case. Produced via immunoSEQ multiplex PCR; TCRdb's table is partial and in-frame only. Among about 220,000 clones listed, nearly 90% were seen once.

This receptor was taken from a man younger than 40 who had been exposed to COVID-19. The V gene is TRBV2, the J gene TRBJ2-1, with D possibly being TRBD2 (6 bases). Source material: PBMCs or T cells enriched from blood (not recorded which). The CDR3: CASSGVRGAGSEQFF. CDR3 nucleotides: TGTGCCAGCAGTGGAGTTCGAGGGGCGGGAAGTGAGCAGTTCTTC.